The source of this TCR beta chain is a study of blood T cell repertoires in COVID-19. This CDR3 spans 15 amino acids. V dropped 4 bases and J dropped 4 bases, with 17 bases sitting between them. The germline V gene encodes CDR1 SGHDT and CDR2 YYEEEE. Profiling relied on immunoSEQ multiplex PCR, and the TCRdb table lists in-frame clones only, not all of them. The sample holds 210,000 or so clones, roughly 86% seen once. The receptor was isolated from a woman aged 50 to 60 with active or convalescent COVID-19. The chain recombines TRBV5-6 with TRBJ1-2, with D possibly matching TRBD1 (6 bases). Sequencing was carried out using peripheral blood. The CDR3 bases are TGTGCCAGCAGCATCCAAGACAGGACCCTCTATGGCTACACCTTC. This codes for CASSIQDRTLYGYTF.